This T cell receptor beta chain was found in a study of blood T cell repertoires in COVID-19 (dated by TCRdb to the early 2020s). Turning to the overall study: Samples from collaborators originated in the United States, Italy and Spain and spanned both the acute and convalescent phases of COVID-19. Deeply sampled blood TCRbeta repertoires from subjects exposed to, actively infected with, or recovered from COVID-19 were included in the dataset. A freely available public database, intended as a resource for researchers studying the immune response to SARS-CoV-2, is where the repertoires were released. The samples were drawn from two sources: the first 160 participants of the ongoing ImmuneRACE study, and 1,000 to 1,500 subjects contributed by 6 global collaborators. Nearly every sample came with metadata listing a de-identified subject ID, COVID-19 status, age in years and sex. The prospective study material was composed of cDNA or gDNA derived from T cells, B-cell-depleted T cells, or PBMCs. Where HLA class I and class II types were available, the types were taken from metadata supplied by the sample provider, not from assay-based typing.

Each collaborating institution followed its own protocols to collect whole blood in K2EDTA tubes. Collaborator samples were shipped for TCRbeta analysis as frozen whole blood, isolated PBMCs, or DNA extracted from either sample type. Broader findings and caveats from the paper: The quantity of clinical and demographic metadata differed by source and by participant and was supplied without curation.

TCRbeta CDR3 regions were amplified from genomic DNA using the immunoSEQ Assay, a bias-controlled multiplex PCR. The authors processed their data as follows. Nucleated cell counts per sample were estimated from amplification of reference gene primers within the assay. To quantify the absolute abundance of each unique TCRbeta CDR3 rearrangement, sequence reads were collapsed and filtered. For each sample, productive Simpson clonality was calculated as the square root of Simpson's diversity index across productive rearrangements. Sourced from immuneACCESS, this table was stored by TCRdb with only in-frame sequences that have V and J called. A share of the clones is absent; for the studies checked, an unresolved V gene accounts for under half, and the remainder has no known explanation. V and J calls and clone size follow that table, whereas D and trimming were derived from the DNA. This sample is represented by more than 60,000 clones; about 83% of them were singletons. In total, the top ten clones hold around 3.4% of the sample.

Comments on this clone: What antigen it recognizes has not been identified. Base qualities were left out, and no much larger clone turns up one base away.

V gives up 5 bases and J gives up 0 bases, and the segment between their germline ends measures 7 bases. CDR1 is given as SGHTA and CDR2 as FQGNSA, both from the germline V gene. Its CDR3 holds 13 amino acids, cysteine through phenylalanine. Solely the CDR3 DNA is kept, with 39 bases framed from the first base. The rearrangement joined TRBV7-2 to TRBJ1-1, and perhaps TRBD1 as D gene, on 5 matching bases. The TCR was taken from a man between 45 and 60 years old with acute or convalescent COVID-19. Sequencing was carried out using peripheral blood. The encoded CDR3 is CASSQDMNTEAFF. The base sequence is TGTGCCAGCAGCCAGGACATGAACACTGAAGCTTTCTTT.